A single sample is the source of the 15 T cell receptor beta chains below, sequenced in a study of blood T cell repertoires in COVID-19. Assay used: immunoSEQ multiplex PCR; TCRdb lists only in-frame clones, some missing. The sample contains 260,000 or so clones, over 75% of which appear only once. The sequenced sample consisted of peripheral blood. Source of these receptors: a human donor in a cohort sampled during active COVID-19.

The genes are TRBV19 and TRBJ2-5, with 8 bases matching TRBD1. J gave up 7 bases and V 7 bases, and 5 bases lay outside the gene matches. Germline assignment: CDR1 LNHDA and CDR2 SQIVND (reference sequence). The CDR3 loop spans 12 amino acids. CDR3 DNA: TGTGCCAGTATTAAAGACAGGGGGACCCAGTACTTC. It encodes CASIKDRGTQYF.

The V call is TRBV7-9, the J call TRBJ2-5; 8 bases match TRBD1. Trimming removed 5 bases from V and 5 bases from J; junction bases left unmatched: 10. Germline loops: CDR1 SEHNR, CDR2 FQNEAQ (reference sequence). The CDR3 runs to 15 residues. CDR3 nucleotide sequence: TGTGCCAGCAGCCCAACAGGGGGTTTGGAGGAGACCCAGTACTTC. Translating it yields CASSPTGGLEETQYF.

The chain couples TRBV6-5 to TRBJ1-2; no clear D gene. V dropped 0 bases and J dropped 5 bases, with 7 bases sitting between them. The germline CDR1 and CDR2 sequences are MNHEY and SVGAGI. This CDR3 comprises 13 residues. CDR3 protein: CASSYSISYGYTF. The DNA for the CDR3 is TGTGCCAGCAGTTACTCAATCTCGTATGGCTACACCTTC.

The chain combines TRBV7-2 with TRBJ2-5; the D gene is possibly TRBD1 (6 bases). The germline V gene has CDR1 SGHTA and CDR2 FQGNSA. The CDR3 totals 14 residues. Trimming removed 1 base at V and 6 bases at J, with 12 bases between. CDR3 sequence: CASSLDRERKTQYF. Written as DNA, the CDR3 is TGTGCCAGCAGCTTAGACAGGGAAAGAAAGACCCAGTACTTC. The full variable domain, completed using reference TRBV7-2 and TRBJ2-5, is GAGVSQSPSNKVTEKGKDVELRCDPISGHTALYWYRQSLGQGLEFLIYFQGNSAPDKSGLPSDRFSAERTGGSVSTLTIQRTQQEDSAVYLCASSLDRERKTQYFGPGTRLLVL.

This clone was seen a few times. The rearrangement joins TRBV6-6 to TRBJ1-2; 7 bases are shared with TRBD1. V shed 6 bases and J 5 bases; nucleotides not matched to a gene: 9. Germline CDR1 and CDR2: MNHNY and SVGAGI (reference sequence). This CDR3 spans 14 amino acids. The CDR3 bases are TGTGCCAGCAGAGACTCAGACAGGGAATATGGCTACACCTTC. Its translation is CASRDSDREYGYTF.

The gene calls are TRBV7-2 and TRBJ2-1; 11 nucleotides agree with TRBD2. J was trimmed by 5 bases and V by 3 bases; bases with no gene match: 15. This CDR3 region has 19 residues. Germline lookup yields CDR1 SGHTA and CDR2 FQGNSA. CDR3 amino acids: CASSLYRGLLTSGNNEQFF. CDR3 sequence (DNA): TGTGCCAGCAGCTTGTACAGGGGGCTTTTGACTAGCGGGAACAATGAGCAGTTCTTC.

This chain links TRBV14 with TRBJ2-7; D is possibly TRBD1 (6 bases). The germline CDR1 and CDR2 sequences are SGHDN and FVKESK. The CDR3 contains 14 residues. V was clipped by 3 bases and J by 6 bases, with 15 bases between them. The CDR3: CASSQVRGVGEQYF. CDR3 coding DNA: TGTGCCAGCAGCCAGGTCAGGGGTGTCGGCGAGCAGTACTTC.

The chain employs TRBV28 and TRBJ2-7, with 9 bases lining up with TRBD1. The CDR3 contains 15 residues. Germline lookup yields CDR1 MDHEN and CDR2 SYDVKM. The V segment lost 7 bases and the J segment 3 bases; nucleotides outside the gene matches: 10. The CDR3 DNA follows: TGTGCCAGCACCGTAGGGGACAGGGTGTTCTACGAGCAGTACTTC. As protein: CASTVGDRVFYEQYF. Using reference TRBV28 and TRBJ2-7 for the parts outside the CDR3, the full variable domain is DVKVTQSSRYLVKRTGEKVFLECVQDMDHENMFWYRQDPGLGLRLIYFSYDVKMKEKGDIPEGYSVSREKKERFSLILESASTNQTSMYLCASTVGDRVFYEQYFGPGTRLTVT.

This chain joins TRBV6-1 and TRBJ1-2, with 7 nucleotides matching TRBD1. Looked up from germline, CDR1 is MNHNS and CDR2 is SASEGT. J was trimmed by 3 bases and V by 1 base; bases with no gene match: 5. The CDR3 has 15 residues. The DNA of the CDR3 is TGTGCCAGCAGTGAAGTTTACAGGGGAGACTATGGCTACACCTTC. Translating gives CASSEVYRGDYGYTF.

V is TRBV2 and J is TRBJ1-1, with no clear D. V was shortened by 0 bases and J by 2 bases, with 4 bases between the two germline ends. The CDR3 spans 13 residues. Germline lookup yields CDR1 SNHLY and CDR2 FYNNEI. The CDR3 coding sequence is TGTGCCAGCAGTGAAGCCTTTAACACTGAAGCTTTCTTT. Translating it yields CASSEAFNTEAFF.

The chain links TRBV4-3 to TRBJ2-3; D perhaps matches TRBD1 (6 bases). V lost 4 bases to trimming and J lost 0 bases, with 14 bases between them. CDR1 is LGHNA, CDR2 YSLEER, per germline. CDR3 length: 16 residues. The CDR3 DNA reads as TGCGCCAGCAGCCGACTTACAGGGAGCAGCACAGATACGCAGTATTTT. This codes for CASSRLTGSSTDTQYF.

This chain links TRBV6-5 with TRBJ2-5, with 8 nucleotides matching TRBD2. J gave up 5 bases and V 11 bases, and 16 bases lay outside the gene matches. This CDR3 is built from 15 residues. The germline gives CDR1 MNHEY, CDR2 SVGAGI. Here the CDR3 reads CAGSGGRGPWETQYF. The DNA for the CDR3 is TGTGCCGGGAGCGGGGGAAGAGGTCCGTGGGAGACCCAGTACTTC.

The chain carries TRBV28 and TRBJ2-1; TRBD1 agrees at 10 bases. The CDR3 extends over 18 amino acids. The junction had 15 bases not matched to a gene; V was cut back by 5 bases and J by 5 bases. Germline V CDR1 and CDR2: MDHEN, SYDVKM. CDR3 residues: CASSPAMHRDRGDNEQFF. As DNA, the CDR3 is TGTGCCAGCAGTCCAGCCATGCACCGGGACAGGGGTGACAATGAGCAGTTCTTC.

Here the CDR3 DNA reads TGTGCCAGCAGCTTGATTCGGACAGTAGGGGCCAACGTCCTGACTTTC. Its translation: CASSLIRTVGANVLTF. The chain recombines TRBV5-4 with TRBJ2-6; TRBD1 is a possible D gene (6 bases). The CDR3 is 16 amino acids. Trimming removed 1 base at V and 4 bases at J, with 12 bases between. Germline V CDR1 and CDR2: SGHNT, YYREEE (reference sequence).

V usage is TRBV27 and J usage is TRBJ2-2; TRBD1 might be the D (6 bases). The V end was cut by 5 bases, the J end by 2 bases, with 12 bases between. The CDR3 is 15 amino acids. In germline, CDR1 is MNHEY, CDR2 SMNVEV (reference sequence). CDR3 nucleotide sequence: TGTGCCAGCAGTGGTGACAGGAGCAACACCGGGGAGCTGTTTTTT. This translates into CASSGDRSNTGELFF.